This T cell receptor (beta chain) was recovered during a study of technical replicates of blood from several donors. The protocol was immunoSEQ multiplex PCR, while the TCRdb copy is restricted to in-frame clones and leaves out a portion. The sample carries about 93,000 clones, approximately 95% recorded once. The CDR3 has 16 residues. Germline V lookup: CDR1 SGDLS, CDR2 YYNGEE. Germline trimming cut 4 bases from V and 7 bases from J; bases unmatched to any gene: 13. Sequences were obtained from T cells isolated from PBMCs. This chain connects TRBV9 to TRBJ2-2; 7 bases map to TRBD1. This TCR was sampled from a human donor in good health. CDR3 in amino acids: CASSPRQGLVFGELFF. DNA for the CDR3: TGTGCCAGCAGCCCCAGACAGGGTTTGGTTTTCGGGGAGCTGTTTTTT. Combining the CDR3 with reference TRBV9 and TRBJ2-2 gives the whole variable domain DSGVTQTPKHLITATGQRVTLRCSPRSGDLSVYWYQQSLDQGLQFLIQYYNGEERAKGNILERFSAQQFPDLHSELNLSSLELGDSALYFCASSPRQGLVFGELFFGEGSRLTVL.